The 32 T cell receptor beta chains presented below share a single source sample, sequenced in a study of T-cell reconstitution after alpha-beta-depleted transplantation in children. The authors prepared the TCRbeta library with unique molecular identifiers. TCRdb re-derived calls from the PCR reads in MiXCR, one entry per CDR3 protein. The sample includes 360,000 or so distinct CDR3 sequences, around 20% of them seen just once. Sample: PBMCs from the stem cell graft donor, taken from the stem cell graft. The receptors were sampled from a human donor who donated a stem cell graft to a child with acute myeloid leukemia.

This clonotype showed up many times. The CDR3 DNA sequence: TGCAGTGCAACAGGGGGGCGGGGAGGCCCCTACGAGCAGTACTTC. Protein sequence: CSATGGRGGPYEQYF. The V and J genes are TRBV20-1 and TRBJ2-7, with 8 bases fitting TRBD1. Germline V gene lookup returns CDR1 DFQATT and CDR2 SNEGSKA (reference sequence). V was pared by 6 bases and J by 2 bases, with 12 bases of the junction left unmatched. The CDR3 extends over 15 amino acids.

In its sample, this clonotype was seen a few times. The gene calls are TRBV7-2 and TRBJ2-5, with D perhaps matching TRBD2 (6 bases). There are 15 residues in the CDR3. V was pared by 6 bases and J by 5 bases, with 19 bases between. Per the germline V gene, CDR1 is SGHTA and CDR2 is FQGNSA. CDR3 in amino acids: CASSYPGLRRETQYF. The CDR3 nucleotides are TGTGCCAGCAGTTATCCGGGACTCAGACGCGAGACCCAGTACTTC.

The chain joins TRBV2 to TRBJ2-2; the D is unclear. Germline-derived CDR1 and CDR2 are SNHLY and FYNNEI. V was cut by 10 bases and J by 1 base, with 10 bases left in between. This CDR3 is built from 13 residues. CDR3 coding DNA: TGTGCCACCGCCCCGCAGAACACCGGGGAGCTGTTTTTT. Translated, it gives CATAPQNTGELFF.

This clonotype has ten or more counts. DNA for the CDR3: TGTGCCAGCAGCGCCTCCGACAGCCCTGCGCAAGCCGAGCAGTACTTC. It specifies CASSASDSPAQAEQYF. V and J are TRBV25-1 and TRBJ2-7; TRBD1 is a possible D gene (5 bases). This CDR3 has 16 amino acids. V lost 6 bases and J 6 bases, leaving 24 bases between the germline ends. The germline CDR1 and CDR2 sequences are MGHDK and SYGVNS.

The chain has TRBV11-1 and TRBJ2-3; 8 bases agree with TRBD2. Germline V gives CDR1 SGHAT, CDR2 FQDESV (reference sequence). CDR3 length equals 18 residues. After removal of 2 bases from V and 0 bases from J, the junction contained 10 bases not matched to a gene. This chain's CDR3 is CASSLIPGLVTSTDTQYF. DNA of the CDR3: TGTGCCAGCAGCTTAATCCCGGGACTAGTCACAAGCACAGATACGCAGTATTTT.

This clonotype came up a few times. V usage is TRBV7-6 and J usage is TRBJ2-6; TRBD1 is a possible D gene (7 bases). The CDR3 has 17 amino acids. The V and J ends lost 1 base and 1 base respectively, with 11 bases between them. Germline V CDR1 and CDR2: SGHVS, FNYEAQ. The CDR3: CASSLVPGGSGANVLTF. The DNA of the CDR3 is TGTGCCAGCAGCTTAGTCCCAGGGGGGTCTGGGGCCAACGTCCTGACTTTC. Full variable domain (missing parts from reference TRBV7-6 and TRBJ2-6): GAGVSQSPRYKVTKRGQDVALRCDPISGHVSLYWYRQALGQGPEFLTYFNYEAQQDKSGLPNDRFSAERPEGSISTLTIQRTEQRDSAMYRCASSLVPGGSGANVLTFGAGSRLTVL.

This clonotype showed up just a few times. The genes are TRBV11-2 and TRBJ2-1, with D hard to call. The CDR3 spans 14 residues. Trimming left V 3 bases short and J 7 bases short, with 13 bases between. CDR1 and CDR2 (germline): SGHAT, FQNNGV. The DNA for the CDR3 is TGTGCCAGCAGCTTTCGGTCCTTATGGAATGAGCAGTTCTTC. Its protein product is CASSFRSLWNEQFF. Supplemented by reference TRBV11-2 and TRBJ2-1, the full variable domain reads EAGVAQSPRYKIIEKRQSVAFWCNPISGHATLYWYQQILGQGPKLLIQFQNNGVVDDSQLPKDRFSAERLKGVDSTLKIQPAKLEDSAVYLCASSFRSLWNEQFFGPGTRLTVL.

This clonotype has more than one count but fewer than ten. The chain links TRBV29-1 to TRBJ1-3; tentative D call: TRBD1 (5 bases). Trimming removed 7 bases from V and 0 bases from J, with 10 bases in between. Germline V gene data show CDR1 as SQVTM and CDR2 as ANQGSEA. The CDR3 has 13 amino acids. The CDR3 here is CSASTASGNTIYF. The CDR3 DNA reads as TGCAGCGCTTCGACAGCCTCTGGAAACACCATATATTTT. Based on the CDR3 plus reference TRBV29-1 and TRBJ1-3, the full variable domain is SAVISQKPSRDICQRGTSLTIQCQVDSQVTMMFWYRQQPGQSLTLIATANQGSEATYESGFVIDKFPISRPNLTFSTLTVSNMSPEDSSIYLCSASTASGNTIYFGEGSWLTVV.

The J gene is TRBJ2-7, the V gene TRBV12-3 or TRBV12-4; D is perhaps TRBD1 (6 bases). V was shortened by 5 bases and J by 0 bases, with 14 bases between the two germline ends. The CDR3 has 15 amino acids. CDR3 sequence: CASSVAGVSSYEQYF. The CDR3 bases are TGTGCCAGCAGTGTGGCAGGGGTTAGCTCCTACGAGCAGTACTTC.

This clonotype was counted between two and nine times. The chain carries TRBV28 and TRBJ1-6, with no clear D. Germline CDR1 and CDR2: MDHEN and SYDVKM. This CDR3 comprises 17 residues. The ends were cut back, 2 bases at V and 10 bases at J, with 21 bases in the middle. In DNA, the CDR3 is TGTGCCAGCAGTTTACCTCATTCGGAAGAGGGAAGATCACCCCTCCACTTT. Amino acids: CASSLPHSEEGRSPLHF.

Ten or more counts support this clonotype. V and J are TRBV20-1 and TRBJ2-7; TRBD1 is a possible D gene (6 bases). This CDR3 is built from 11 residues. Trimming took 6 bases from V and 6 from J, leaving 12 bases between them. In germline, CDR1 is DFQATT, CDR2 SNEGSKA (reference sequence). CDR3 region: CSAPNRVEQYF. The CDR3 coding sequence is TGCAGTGCACCCAACAGGGTCGAGCAGTACTTC.

The sample holds a few counts of this clonotype. The genes are TRBV28 and TRBJ1-1; the D is unclear. This CDR3 has 12 amino acids. With 1 base removed from V and 3 bases from J, the gap between germline ends came to 3 bases. Germline V lookup: CDR1 MDHEN, CDR2 SYDVKM. The CDR3 spells CASSLFDTEAFF. CDR3 nucleotides: TGTGCCAGCAGTTTATTCGACACTGAAGCTTTCTTT.

This clonotype was observed many times. This chain links TRBV7-6 with TRBJ2-1; TRBD1 or TRBD2 may be the D gene (5 bases each). V was trimmed by 2 bases and J by 2 bases, leaving 16 bases between them. Germline V lookup: CDR1 SGHVS, CDR2 FNYEAQ. The CDR3 totals 17 residues. The CDR3: CASSLLFSGTPYNEQFF. The CDR3 DNA is TGTGCCAGCAGCTTACTATTTTCAGGGACGCCCTACAATGAGCAGTTCTTC.

This chain's CDR3 is CSLQRASSYNEQFF. CDR3 in DNA: TGCAGCTTACAGCGGGCAAGCTCCTACAATGAGCAGTTCTTC. This rearrangement joins TRBV29-1 to TRBJ2-1; possible D gene TRBD2, 6 bases. Trimming took off 8 bases at V and 0 bases at J, with 14 bases between the two ends. The CDR3 is made up of 14 amino acids. CDR1 and CDR2 (germline): SQVTM, ANQGSEA.

This rearrangement joins TRBV7-9 to TRBJ2-3, with 12 bases lining up with TRBD2. Germline lookup yields CDR1 SEHNR and CDR2 FQNEAQ (reference sequence). J lost 4 bases, V lost 3 bases, and 5 bases had no gene match. The CDR3 has 16 residues. CDR3 region: CASSLETSGRSDTQYF. DNA for the CDR3: TGTGCCAGCAGCTTGGAGACTAGCGGGAGATCAGATACGCAGTATTTT.

The chain links TRBV12-3 or TRBV12-4 to TRBJ2-7, with D perhaps matching TRBD1 (5 bases). V was clipped by 5 bases and J by 4 bases, with 12 bases between them. This CDR3 is 13 amino acids long. The chain's CDR3 is CASSTGTEYEQYF. As DNA, the CDR3 is TGTGCCAGCAGTACAGGTACTGAATACGAGCAGTACTTC.

The chain is built from TRBV29-1 and TRBJ2-1; D unclear. V was cut by 2 bases and J by 0 bases, with 8 bases left in between. The CDR3 is 14 amino acids. The germline CDR1 and CDR2 sequences are SQVTM and ANQGSEA. CDR3 in DNA: TGCAGCGTTGAATGGCTGGACTCCTACAATGAGCAGTTCTTC. It specifies CSVEWLDSYNEQFF.

This clonotype showed up just a few times. The chain recombines TRBV20-1 with TRBJ2-1; possibly TRBD1 or TRBD2 for D (5 bases each). The germline CDR1 and CDR2 sequences are DFQATT and SNEGSKA (reference sequence). The CDR3 length is 14 residues. V was trimmed by 3 bases and J by 9 bases, leaving 18 bases between them. The CDR3 loop is CSARGALGGREQFF. The CDR3 DNA is TGCAGTGCTAGGGGAGCCCTTGGGGGACGTGAGCAGTTCTTC.

This clonotype showed up just once. V is TRBV11-3 and J is TRBJ2-6; D might be TRBD2 (5 bases). The CDR3 sequence is 15 residues long. Trimming cost V 4 bases and J 2 bases, with 9 bases left between them. Germline CDR1 and CDR2: SGHNT and YENEEA. The CDR3 coding sequence is TGTGCCAGCAGCTCGAGGGAACCTGGGGCCAACGTCCTGACTTTC. As protein: CASSSREPGANVLTF.

As regards this clonotype: A read error may be the cause here, since a much bigger clone is one base away. J is TRBJ1-1 and V is TRBV12-3 or TRBV12-4, with D unresolved. The CDR3 spans 12 residues. The V and J ends lost 5 bases and 3 bases respectively, with 7 bases between them. The CDR3 spells CASSQRYTEAFF. The CDR3 nucleotides read TGTGCCAGCAGTCAACGGTACACTGAAGCTTTCTTT.

V and J are TRBV12-3 or TRBV12-4 and TRBJ1-2; D might be TRBD1 (5 bases). V shed 6 bases and J shed 5 bases, with 10 bases lying between them. This CDR3 comprises 12 residues. The CDR3 here is CASRGDGYGYTF. The CDR3 nucleotides read TGTGCCAGCAGGGGGGACGGGTATGGCTACACCTTC.

This clonotype was counted between two and nine times. The rearrangement uses TRBV12-3 or TRBV12-4 and TRBJ1-2; tentative D call: TRBD1 (6 bases). V lost 7 bases and J 4 bases, leaving 10 bases between the germline ends. The length of the CDR3 is 12 residues. The CDR3 region has the DNA TGTGCCAGCACCAGGACAGTCTATGGCTACACCTTC. This codes for CASTRTVYGYTF.

This rearrangement joins TRBV9 to TRBJ1-1, with D maybe TRBD1 (6 bases). Trimming removed 0 bases from V and 2 bases from J, with 11 bases in between. CDR3 length: 15 amino acids. Germline V gene lookup returns CDR1 SGDLS and CDR2 YYNGEE. The CDR3 region is CASSVASGVNTEAFF. In DNA form, the CDR3 reads TGTGCCAGCAGCGTAGCGTCAGGGGTTAACACTGAAGCTTTCTTT. The whole variable domain, filled in from reference TRBV9 and TRBJ1-1, reads DSGVTQTPKHLITATGQRVTLRCSPRSGDLSVYWYQQSLDQGLQFLIQYYNGEERAKGNILERFSAQQFPDLHSELNLSSLELGDSALYFCASSVASGVNTEAFFGQGTRLTVV.

Concerning this clonotype itself: This may arise from a read error, as a much more abundant clone is one base away. The chain joins TRBV7-2 to TRBJ2-7, with D unresolved. Germline CDR1 is SGHTA and CDR2 is FQGNSA. This CDR3 has 14 amino acids. V was cut by 1 base and J by 2 bases, with 9 bases left in between. The CDR3 region has the DNA TGTGCCAGCAGCTTAGGGTGGCAGGCCTACGAGCAGTACTTC. It is translated as CASSLGWQAYEQYF.

The sample holds many counts of this clonotype. The chain combines TRBV9 with TRBJ2-1; the D gene is possibly TRBD1 (5 bases). V was cut by 6 bases and J by 2 bases, with 21 bases left in between. The CDR3 runs 17 residues. In germline, CDR1 is SGDLS, CDR2 YYNGEE. CDR3 in amino acids: CASTLRGGSPTYNEQFF. CDR3 nucleotides: TGTGCCAGCACCCTTAGGGGTGGGTCCCCTACCTACAATGAGCAGTTCTTC. Complete variable domain (other parts from reference TRBV9 and TRBJ2-1): DSGVTQTPKHLITATGQRVTLRCSPRSGDLSVYWYQQSLDQGLQFLIQYYNGEERAKGNILERFSAQQFPDLHSELNLSSLELGDSALYFCASTLRGGSPTYNEQFFGPGTRLTVL.

This clonotype was seen many times. V and J are TRBV20-1 and TRBJ1-1; D unclear. This CDR3 is built from 15 residues. Germline CDR1 DFQATT, CDR2 SNEGSKA (reference sequence). V gave up 0 bases and J gave up 0 bases, with 11 bases separating them. The CDR3 spells CSARDVSRMNTEAFF. The CDR3 region has the DNA TGCAGTGCTAGAGACGTCAGTCGGATGAACACTGAAGCTTTCTTT.

The J gene is TRBJ2-3, the V gene TRBV4-3, with 7 positions matching TRBD2. Per the germline V gene, CDR1 is LGHNA and CDR2 is YSLEER. J was trimmed by 1 base and V by 1 base; bases with no gene match: 2. This CDR3 has 15 residues. Here the CDR3 DNA reads TGCGCCAGCAGCCAAGGCGGGAGAGGCACAGATACGCAGTATTTT. This translates into CASSQGGRGTDTQYF.

The chain carries TRBV12-3 or TRBV12-4 and TRBJ2-7, with D perhaps matching TRBD2 (5 bases). This CDR3 has 11 residues. Trimming took 4 bases from V and 5 from J, leaving 6 bases between them. The CDR3 is CASSSGDEQYF. The CDR3 nucleotides are TGTGCCAGCAGTTCCGGGGACGAGCAGTACTTC.

This clonotype was seen many times. The rearrangement uses TRBV5-1 and TRBJ2-5; 12 bases are a match to TRBD2. Germline values: CDR1 SGHRS, CDR2 YFSETQ. This CDR3 comprises 16 residues. Trimming at V came to 4 bases and at J to 5 bases, leaving 9 bases not matched to a gene. The CDR3 sequence: CASSLRLAGVGETQYF. The DNA for the CDR3 is TGCGCCAGCAGCCTACGACTAGCGGGAGTTGGGGAGACCCAGTACTTC.

In this sample, this clonotype turned up many times. The rearrangement links TRBV20-1 to TRBJ2-1; D is unresolved. Germline assignment: CDR1 DFQATT and CDR2 SNEGSKA (reference sequence). This CDR3 is built from 11 residues. The V and J ends lost 1 base and 5 bases respectively, with 3 bases between them. CDR3 region: CSARGNNEQFF. The CDR3 coding sequence is TGCAGTGCTAGAGGCAACAATGAGCAGTTCTTC.

The chain joins TRBV12-3 or TRBV12-4 to TRBJ2-1; D may be TRBD1 (5 bases). This CDR3 is built from 12 residues. V was shortened by 5 bases and J by 8 bases, with 10 bases between the two germline ends. The CDR3 DNA sequence: TGTGCCAGCAGTAAACAGGAGTATGAGCAGTTCTTC. Its protein product is CASSKQEYEQFF.

This clonotype was counted many times. The genes are TRBV12-3 or TRBV12-4 and TRBJ1-5; 7 nucleotides match TRBD1. The J segment lost 9 bases and the V segment lost 5 bases, leaving 10 bases of the junction unmatched. CDR3 length equals 14 residues. CDR3 sequence (DNA): TGTGCCAGCAGTCGCGACAGGGAGCGGTTGCCCCAGCATTTT. It is translated as CASSRDRERLPQHF.